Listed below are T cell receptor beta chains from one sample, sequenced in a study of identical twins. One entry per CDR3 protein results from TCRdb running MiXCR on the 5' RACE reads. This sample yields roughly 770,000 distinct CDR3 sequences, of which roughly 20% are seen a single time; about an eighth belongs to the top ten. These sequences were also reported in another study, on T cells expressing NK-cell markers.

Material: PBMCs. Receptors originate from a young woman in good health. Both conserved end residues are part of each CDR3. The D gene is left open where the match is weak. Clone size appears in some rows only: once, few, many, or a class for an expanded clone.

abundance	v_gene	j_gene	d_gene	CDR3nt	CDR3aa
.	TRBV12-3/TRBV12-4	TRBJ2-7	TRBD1	TGTGCCAGCAGCTGGGGTATTTCGGGCAGGGGGCCCCCCTACGAGCAGTACTTC	CASSWGISGRGPPYEQYF
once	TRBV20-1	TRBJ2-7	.	TGCAGTGCTAGGTCGGCGGCCTCCTACGAGCAGTACTTC	CSARSAASYEQYF
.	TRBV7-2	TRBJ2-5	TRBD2	TGTGCCAGCAGCTTACTAGCGGGGGTGGGGACCCAGTACTTC	CASSLLAGVGTQYF
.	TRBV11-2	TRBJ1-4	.	TGTGCCAGCAGCTTAGTAAGGGGAAGCGGAAAACTGTTTTTT	CASSLVRGSGKLFF
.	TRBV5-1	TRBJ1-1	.	TGCGCCAGCAGCCGGTTGGCACAGTCAGGCGCTGAAGCTTTCTTT	CASSRLAQSGAEAFF
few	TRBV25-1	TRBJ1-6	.	TGTGCCAGCAGTGCCTCGTCAGGGTATAATTCACCCCTCCACTTT	CASSASSGYNSPLHF
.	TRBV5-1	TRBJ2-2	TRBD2	TGCGCCAGCAGAGCGGGATATAGCACCGGGGAGCTGTTTTTT	CASRAGYSTGELFF
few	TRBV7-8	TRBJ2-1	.	TGTGCCAGCAGTCCATTCGACAGTTACAATGAGCAGTTCTTC	CASSPFDSYNEQFF
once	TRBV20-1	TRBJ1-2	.	TGCAGTGCTAGTACCCCCTATGGCTACACCTTC	CSASTPYGYTF
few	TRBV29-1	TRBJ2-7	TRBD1	TGCAGCGTTTCTCCGGGACAGGGCCGATACGAGCAGTACTTC	CSVSPGQGRYEQYF
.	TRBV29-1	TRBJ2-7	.	TGCAGCGTTGGCTCGGAGGGTTACGAGCAGTACTTC	CSVGSEGYEQYF
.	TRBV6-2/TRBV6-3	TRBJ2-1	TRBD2	TGTGCCAGCAGTTACGGGCAGCTAGCGGGGCCGAAGAATGAGCAGTTCTTC	CASSYGQLAGPKNEQFF
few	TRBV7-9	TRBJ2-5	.	TGTGCCAGCAGCCGAACCTGGACACTCCAAGAGACCCAGTACTTC	CASSRTWTLQETQYF
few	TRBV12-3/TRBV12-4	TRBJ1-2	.	TGTGCCAGCCTTAGGGCAGGGACCTATGGCTACACCTTC	CASLRAGTYGYTF
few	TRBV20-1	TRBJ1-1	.	TGCAGTGCTAGAGAATCGGGGACACTGAACACTGAAGCTTTCTTT	CSARESGTLNTEAFF
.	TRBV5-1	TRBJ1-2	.	TGCGCCAGCAGCCAACAGGGAGATGGCTACACCTTC	CASSQQGDGYTF
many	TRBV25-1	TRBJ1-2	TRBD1	TGTGCCAGCAGCCAGGACAGGGGCGGCTACACCTTC	CASSQDRGGYTF
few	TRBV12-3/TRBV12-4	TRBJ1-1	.	TGTGCCAGCAGACAAGACAGAGGGGAAGCTTTCTTT	CASRQDRGEAFF
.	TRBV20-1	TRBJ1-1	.	TGCAGTGCTAGAGATAGGATTTACACTGAAGCTTTCTTT	CSARDRIYTEAFF
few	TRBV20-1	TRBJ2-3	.	TGCAGTGCTAGCACGGCCATTAGGGATACGCAGTATTTT	CSASTAIRDTQYF
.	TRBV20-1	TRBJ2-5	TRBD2	TGCAGTGCTAGGGGTAGCGGGGGGGCTCAGACCCAGTACTTC	CSARGSGGAQTQYF
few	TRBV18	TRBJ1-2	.	TGTGCCAGCTCACCTGCGATGAGGGGATCGAATTATGGCTACACCTTC	CASSPAMRGSNYGYTF
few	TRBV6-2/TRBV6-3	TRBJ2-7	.	TGTGCCAGCAGGAGGGCCTACGAGCAGTACTTC	CASRRAYEQYF
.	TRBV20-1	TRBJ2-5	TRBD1	TGCAGTGCTAGCCGGGACAGCGAAGAGACCCAGTACTTC	CSASRDSEETQYF
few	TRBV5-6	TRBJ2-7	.	TGTGCCAGCAGCTCCACCGGGACACCCTCCTACGAGCAGTACTTC	CASSSTGTPSYEQYF
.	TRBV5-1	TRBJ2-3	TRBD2	TGCGCCAGCAGCCTGAGCGGGGTCGGTTCCACAGATACGCAGTATTTT	CASSLSGVGSTDTQYF
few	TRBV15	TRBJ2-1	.	TGTGCCACCAGCTTAGCGGCGCAGGGGGAGCAGTTCTTC	CATSLAAQGEQFF
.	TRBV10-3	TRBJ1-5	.	TGTGCCATCAGTGAAATGGGGGGAGATCAGCCCCAGCATTTT	CAISEMGGDQPQHF
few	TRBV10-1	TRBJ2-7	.	TGCGCCAGCAGTGCAGACGGATTTTCCTACGAGCAGTACTTC	CASSADGFSYEQYF
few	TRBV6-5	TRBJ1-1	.	TGTGCCAGCACCCATATGGGGGGTGAAGCTTTCTTT	CASTHMGGEAFF
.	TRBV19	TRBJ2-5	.	TGTGCCAGTAGTATCGGGTTAGGGGCCATCCAAGAGACCCAGTACTTC	CASSIGLGAIQETQYF
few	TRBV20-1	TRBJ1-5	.	TGCAGTGCTCCCGACTTAAAAGACGGTCAGCCCCAGCATTTT	CSAPDLKDGQPQHF
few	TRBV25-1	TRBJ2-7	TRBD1	TGTGCCACGTCCTCAGGGGGCGTTGGCCCTTACGAGCAGTACTTC	CATSSGGVGPYEQYF
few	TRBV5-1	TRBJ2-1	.	TGCGCCAGCAGCTTGGAAGGGCCTTTGGATGAGCAGTTCTTC	CASSLEGPLDEQFF
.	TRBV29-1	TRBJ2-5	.	TGCAGTGGCTCCGGGGGCGGGGCAAACCAAGAGACCCAGTACTTC	CSGSGGGANQETQYF
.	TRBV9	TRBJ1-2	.	TGTGCCAGCAGCGTTCAATCGGACAGTTCTAACTATGGCTACACCTTC	CASSVQSDSSNYGYTF
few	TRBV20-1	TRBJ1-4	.	TGCAGTGCTAGAAGGCAGGGGCGGACAACTAATGAAAAACTGTTTTTT	CSARRQGRTTNEKLFF
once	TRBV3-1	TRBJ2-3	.	TGTGCCAGCAGCCAATTAGGATCCCGCACAGATACGCAGTATTTT	CASSQLGSRTDTQYF
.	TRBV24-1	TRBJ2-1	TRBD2	TGTGCCACCAGTGATGGGGACTATCGTGAGCAGTTCTTC	CATSDGDYREQFF
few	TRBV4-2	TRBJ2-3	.	TGTGCCAGCAGCCAGGGTCTGTCTAGCACAGATACGCAGTATTTT	CASSQGLSSTDTQYF
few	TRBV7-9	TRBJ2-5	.	TGTGCCAGCAGCTTAATCGGCGGGAAAGAGACCCAGTACTTC	CASSLIGGKETQYF
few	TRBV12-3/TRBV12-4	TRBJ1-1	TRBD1	TGTGCCAGCAGCACACGGACAGGGAGCGAAGCTTTCTTT	CASSTRTGSEAFF
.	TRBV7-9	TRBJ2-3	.	TGTGCCAGCAGCCCCCCTTTCCGAAGGGGCCTAGATACGCAGTATTTT	CASSPPFRRGLDTQYF
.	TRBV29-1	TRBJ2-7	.	TGCAGCGTTGGAAGGGGGGGGAGGTTTTTCGAGCAGTACTTC	CSVGRGGRFFEQYF
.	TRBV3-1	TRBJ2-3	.	TGTGCCAGCAGCTTATTCGGCGGGATGTCAGATACGCAGTATTTT	CASSLFGGMSDTQYF
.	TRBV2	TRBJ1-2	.	TGTGCCAGCAGTGAATACAGCCGGTATGGCTACACCTTC	CASSEYSRYGYTF
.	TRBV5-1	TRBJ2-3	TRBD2	TGCGCCAGCAGCCCTGCCGTGACTAGCCACGGGGATACGCAGTATTTT	CASSPAVTSHGDTQYF
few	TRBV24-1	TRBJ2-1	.	TGTGCCACCAGTGATTCAGGGTCTCCCACGTTCTTC	CATSDSGSPTFF
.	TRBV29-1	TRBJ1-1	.	TGCAGCGAAAAAGGGACCGCGAACACTGAAGCTTTCTTT	CSEKGTANTEAFF